This T cell receptor beta chain comes out of a study of cytomegalovirus exposure and HLA in healthy donors. For the study at large: An earlier analysis identified 120 million or so unique TCR beta sequences in about 179 million T cells.

The PCR employed 60 Vbeta primers together with 13 Jbeta primers. TCRdb's table, derived via immunoSEQ multiplex PCR, lists solely in-frame clones and lacks some. The sample holds around 150,000 clones, roughly 80% seen once. Trimming stripped 7 bases from V and 0 bases from J, with 18 bases between. This CDR3 is built from 17 residues. CDR1 and CDR2 from the germline V gene are LNHDA and SQIVND (reference sequence). The chain couples TRBV19 to TRBJ2-2; D is possibly TRBD1 (7 bases). The sequenced material came from PBMCs. The TCR sequence derives from a man in his forties in good health and CMV-seropositive. CDR3 nucleotide sequence: TGTGCCAGTAATCCCCCAGGGGGGCCGGCGAACACCGGGGAGCTGTTTTTT. It encodes CASNPPGGPANTGELFF.